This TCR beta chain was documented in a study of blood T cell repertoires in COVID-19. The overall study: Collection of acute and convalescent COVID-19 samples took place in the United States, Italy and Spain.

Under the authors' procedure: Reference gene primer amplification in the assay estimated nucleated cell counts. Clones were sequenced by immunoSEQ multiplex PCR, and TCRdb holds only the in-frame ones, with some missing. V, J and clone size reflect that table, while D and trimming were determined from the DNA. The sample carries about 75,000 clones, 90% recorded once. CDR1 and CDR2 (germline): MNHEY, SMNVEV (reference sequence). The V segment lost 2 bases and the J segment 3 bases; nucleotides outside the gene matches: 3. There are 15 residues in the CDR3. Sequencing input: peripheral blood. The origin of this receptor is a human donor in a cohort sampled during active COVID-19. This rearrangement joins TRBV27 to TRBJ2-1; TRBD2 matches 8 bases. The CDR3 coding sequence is TGTGCCAGCAGTTTAACTAGCGGATTCTACAATGAGCAGTTCTTC. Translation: CASSLTSGFYNEQFF.